This T cell receptor beta chain was sequenced in a study of blood T cells in healthy people across ages. It was with a sample-barcoded 5' primer and a J-beta primer mix that a second PCR of about 6 to 12 cycles was run. MiXCR, applied by TCRdb to the 5' RACE reads, yields one record per CDR3 protein. The table includes about 800,000 distinct CDR3 sequences, roughly 46% detected once. Total RNA, at least 5.5 micrograms per sample, came from PBMCs. V lost 1 base, J lost 0 bases, and 7 bases lay in between. The CDR3 has 15 amino acids. Per the germline V gene, CDR1 is MGHDK and CDR2 is SYGVNS. The sequence derives from a man aged 80 or over in good health. Sample: blood. The V call is TRBV25-1, the J call TRBJ2-4; no clear D gene. The chain's CDR3 is CASSESHVAKNIQYF. The CDR3 DNA sequence: TGTGCCAGCAGTGAATCCCACGTAGCCAAAAACATTCAGTACTTC.